This entry lists 26 T cell receptor beta chains sequenced from one sample in a study of siplizumab effects on memory and regulatory T cells (dated by TCRdb to between 2018 and 2021). The library was made by the immunoSEQ multiplex PCR assay. TCRdb mirrors the immuneACCESS table, restricted to in-frame sequences. Some clones are absent from its copies; in checked studies, under half trace to an unresolved V gene, and the reason for the others is unknown. This sample gives around 86,000 clones in total; approximately 95% of them show up just once. Around 0.31% of the sample belongs to the ten largest clones. The material sequenced was non-Treg CD4+ T cells sorted from blood. Sample cell subset or site, as interpreted from the label and publication: FACS-sorted unstimulated CD4+ non-regulatory T cells. These TCRs come from a human donor in good health.

The rearrangement joins TRBV4-1 to TRBJ1-2; D not resolved. Looked up from germline, CDR1 is MGHRA and CDR2 is YSYEKL. The length of the CDR3 is 14 residues. V was clipped by 1 base and J by 4 bases, with 10 bases between them. The CDR3 DNA reads as TGCGCCAGCAGCCAAGCGAGGTTCACCTATGGCTACACCTTC. Amino acids: CASSQARFTYGYTF.

This clone was counted once. The rearrangement links TRBV7-6 to TRBJ2-3, with TRBD2 matching 8 bases. V shed 4 bases and J 9 bases; nucleotides not matched to a gene: 12. The CDR3 consists of 15 residues. Germline CDR1 and CDR2: SGHVS and FNYEAQ. In DNA form, the CDR3 reads TGTGCCAGCAGCTACGGCGGCGGGAGGTCCGGGACGCAGTATTTT. Its protein is CASSYGGGRSGTQYF.

J is TRBJ1-2 and V is TRBV19, with D possibly TRBD1 on 5 matching bases. This CDR3 region has 14 residues. CDR1 and CDR2 (germline): LNHDA, SQIVND (reference sequence). V dropped 3 bases and J dropped 1 base, with 9 bases sitting between them. CDR3 DNA: TGTGCCAGTAGTATCACCGGGGGTAACTATGGCTACACCTTC. Translation: CASSITGGNYGYTF.

The rearrangement joins TRBV10-1 to TRBJ2-3; 13 bases are a match to TRBD2. The length of the CDR3 is 17 residues. The V segment lost 0 bases and the J segment 0 bases; nucleotides outside the gene matches: 0. Germline CDR1 is WNHNN and CDR2 is SYGVQD (reference sequence). As DNA, the CDR3 is TGCGCCAGCAGTGAGTCGACTAGCGGGGGGAGCACAGATACGCAGTATTTT. Its protein is CASSESTSGGSTDTQYF.

This chain connects TRBV30 to TRBJ1-4; D possibly corresponds to TRBD1 (6 bases). V lost 2 bases to trimming and J lost 5 bases, with 21 bases between them. Looked up from germline, CDR1 is GTSNPN and CDR2 is SVGIG (reference sequence). This CDR3 is 17 amino acids long. This chain's CDR3 is CAWSPPPRGRMNEKLFF. DNA of the CDR3: TGTGCCTGGAGTCCACCCCCCAGGGGCAGAATGAATGAAAAACTGTTTTTT.

The genes are TRBV5-6 and TRBJ2-1, with 11 bases identical to TRBD2. The CDR3 is 16 residues long. Germline lookup yields CDR1 SGHDT and CDR2 YYEEEE. Losses at the gene ends were 1 base for V and 4 bases for J; bases not matched to a gene: 4. The CDR3 loop is CASSLWGLAAYNEQFF. CDR3 DNA sequence: TGTGCCAGCAGCTTGTGGGGACTAGCGGCTTACAATGAGCAGTTCTTC.

This clone was recorded once. The genes are TRBV9 and TRBJ2-1, with D maybe TRBD2 (5 bases). In germline, CDR1 is SGDLS, CDR2 YYNGEE. The germline V and J ends were trimmed by 0 bases and 4 bases, with 11 bases remaining between them. The CDR3 contains 15 residues. CDR3 region: CASSVGTQPYNEQFF. The CDR3 coding sequence is TGTGCCAGCAGCGTAGGGACTCAACCTTACAATGAGCAGTTCTTC.

The chain employs TRBV4-1 and TRBJ1-5, with 11 nucleotides matching TRBD1. Germline V lookup: CDR1 MGHRA, CDR2 YSYEKL. Germline trimming cut 4 bases from V and 6 bases from J; bases unmatched to any gene: 2. This CDR3 contains 14 residues. CDR3 amino acids: CASSPGQGGQPQHF. DNA of the CDR3: TGCGCCAGCAGCCCGGGACAGGGGGGTCAGCCCCAGCATTTT.

This rearrangement joins TRBV10-3 to TRBJ1-4; 10 nucleotides align to TRBD1. V shed 2 bases, J shed 4 bases, and the junction held 7 bases outside the gene matches. There are 17 residues in the CDR3. CDR1 ENHRY and CDR2 SYGVKD come from the germline V gene. The CDR3 nucleotides read TGTGCCATCAGTGAGGGTGGGACAGGGGCCGTTAATGAAAAACTGTTTTTT. This translates into CAISEGGTGAVNEKLFF.

The chain carries TRBV2 and TRBJ1-5; D is unclear. The CDR3 extends over 18 amino acids. V lost 5 bases, J lost 7 bases, and 27 bases lay in between. Germline-derived CDR1 and CDR2 are SNHLY and FYNNEI. The CDR3 DNA is TGTGCCAGCAGTTCCCCGCTCACATCCAGTGGAGGGAAACAGCCCCAGCATTTT. Protein: CASSSPLTSSGGKQPQHF.

This chain connects TRBV5-1 to TRBJ1-2; 8 bases fit TRBD1. The CDR3 has 14 amino acids. Germline loops: CDR1 SGHRS, CDR2 YFSETQ. V shed 4 bases and J 8 bases; nucleotides not matched to a gene: 10. The CDR3 here is CASSHLDRGSGYTF. DNA for the CDR3: TGCGCCAGCAGCCACCTTGACAGGGGAAGCGGCTACACCTTC.

This clone was seen a single time. This sequence joins TRBV5-1 and TRBJ1-2; unclear D gene. Germline loops: CDR1 SGHRS, CDR2 YFSETQ. This CDR3 spans 12 amino acids. V was trimmed by 2 bases and J by 5 bases, leaving 7 bases between them. CDR3 loop: CASSLLGYGYTF. The CDR3 bases are TGCGCCAGCAGCTTATTGGGGTATGGCTACACCTTC. The full variable domain, rest sourced from reference TRBV5-1 and TRBJ1-2, is KAGVTQTPRYLIKTRGQQVTLSCSPISGHRSVSWYQQTPGQGLQFLFEYFSETQRNKGNFPGRFSGRQFSNSRSEMNVSTLELGDSALYLCASSLLGYGYTFGSGTRLTVV.

This sequence joins TRBV7-2 and TRBJ2-1; TRBD2 aligns across 16 bases. The CDR3 spans 15 residues. Germline V gives CDR1 SGHTA, CDR2 FQGNSA. Germline trimming cut 8 bases from V and 9 bases from J; bases unmatched to any gene: 7. The CDR3 region is CASRGLAGGPLEQFF. The CDR3 nucleotides are TGTGCCAGCCGGGGACTAGCGGGAGGGCCTCTTGAGCAGTTCTTC.

The chain has TRBV6-1 and TRBJ2-1; D may match TRBD1 or TRBD2 (5 bases each). This CDR3 has 12 amino acids. Germline V CDR1 and CDR2: MNHNS, SASEGT. The ends were cut back, 8 bases at V and 14 bases at J, with 19 bases in the middle. As DNA, the CDR3 is TGTGCCAGCGCTGGGGCGGGCCCCCGGGAGTTCTTC. Its translation: CASAGAGPREFF.

The genes are TRBV6-1 and TRBJ1-5, with D perhaps TRBD1 (6 bases). V shed 0 bases and J shed 6 bases, with 9 bases lying between them. Germline assignment: CDR1 MNHNS and CDR2 SASEGT. This CDR3 has 14 residues. The CDR3 DNA reads as TGTGCCAGCAGTGAAGCGGGGGGCACTCAGCCCCAGCATTTT. Translation gives CASSEAGGTQPQHF.

For the CDR3, the DNA is TGTGCCAGCAGCCAGGCGACAGGGGGTTCCGGAAACACCATATATTTT. This translates into CASSQATGGSGNTIYF. The gene calls are TRBV14 and TRBJ1-3; 9 bases are shared with TRBD1. Germline CDR1 reads SGHDN; CDR2 reads FVKESK. V lost 3 bases and J lost 4; bases outside the gene matches: 7. This CDR3 has 16 residues.

The CDR3 spells CASSDSRGRGAGGYTF. The CDR3, as DNA: TGTGCCAGCAGTGACTCGCGGGGACGGGGAGCTGGTGGCTACACCTTC. V and J are TRBV6-4 and TRBJ1-2; D perhaps matches TRBD1 (5 bases). The length of the CDR3 is 16 residues. Per the germline V gene, CDR1 is MRHNA and CDR2 is SNTAGT. Trimming pared 0 bases from V and 7 bases from J, leaving 18 bases between.

The chain carries TRBV6-5 and TRBJ1-2; weak D call: TRBD1 (5 bases). Germline CDR1 and CDR2: MNHEY and SVGAGI. The CDR3 sequence is 16 residues long. Trimming left V 0 bases short and J 3 bases short, with 14 bases between. The CDR3 is CASSYSLSGTDYGYTF. Here the CDR3 DNA reads TGTGCCAGCAGTTACTCTTTATCCGGGACGGACTATGGCTACACCTTC.

This chain joins TRBV10-3 and TRBJ2-2; unclear D gene. V dropped 9 bases and J dropped 1 base, with 9 bases sitting between them. The CDR3 covers 13 residues. Per germline, CDR1 ENHRY and CDR2 SYGVKD. CDR3 in DNA: TGTGCCATTCGGTACCTGAACACCGGGGAGCTGTTTTTT. Protein product: CAIRYLNTGELFF.

This chain uses TRBV5-4 with TRBJ2-6; D gene ambiguous. V was pared by 5 bases and J by 0 bases, with 9 bases between. Germline V gene data show CDR1 as SGHNT and CDR2 as YYREEE (reference sequence). The CDR3 covers 15 residues. For the CDR3, the DNA is TGTGCCAGCAGACAGCAGGACTCTGGGGCCAACGTCCTGACTTTC. This translates into CASRQQDSGANVLTF.

The chain carries TRBV11-3 and TRBJ2-3, with TRBD2 matching 12 bases. The CDR3 covers 16 residues. V shed 5 bases, J shed 2 bases, and the junction held 5 bases outside the gene matches. Per germline, CDR1 SGHNT and CDR2 YENEEA. This chain's CDR3 is CASSPTSGRSTDTQYF. CDR3 in DNA: TGTGCCAGCAGCCCGACTAGCGGGAGATCCACAGATACGCAGTATTTT.

The gene calls are TRBV10-3 and TRBJ1-2; TRBD1 aligns across 9 bases. Germline-derived CDR1 and CDR2 are ENHRY and SYGVKD. This CDR3 contains 17 residues. V gave up 6 bases and J gave up 2 bases; unmatched junction bases: 13. The CDR3 DNA reads as TGTGCCATCAGCCGCGATCTACCGGGACAGGGAAACTATGGCTACACCTTC. Amino acids: CAISRDLPGQGNYGYTF.

V and J are TRBV5-1 and TRBJ2-5; unclear D gene. The CDR3 consists of 15 residues. Trimming removed 2 bases at V and 1 base at J, with 12 bases between. CDR1 is SGHRS and CDR2 is YFSETQ in the germline V gene. DNA for the CDR3: TGCGCCAGCAGCTTAGATTCCGGGCCCCAAGAGACCCAGTACTTC. Its translation: CASSLDSGPQETQYF.

This clone was picked up a small number of times. This CDR3 is also generated by other DNA sequences in the sample. V gene TRBV30 combines with J gene TRBJ2-7, with D tentatively TRBD2 (5 bases). CDR1 and CDR2 from the germline V gene are GTSNPN and SVGIG (reference sequence). The CDR3 runs to 12 residues. V shed 0 bases and J shed 4 bases, with 7 bases lying between them. DNA of the CDR3: TGTGCCTGGAGTGTATCGGGGTACGAGCAGTACTTC. Protein sequence: CAWSVSGYEQYF.

The chain is built from TRBV6-6 and TRBJ1-5; TRBD1 is a possible D gene (5 bases). V gave up 7 bases and J gave up 3 bases, with 13 bases separating them. This CDR3 comprises 14 residues. The germline CDR1 and CDR2 sequences are MNHNY and SVGAGI (reference sequence). CDR3 coding DNA: TGTGCCAGCACCGAGGGGTCATTCAATCAGCCCCAGCATTTT. Its translation: CASTEGSFNQPQHF.

The rearrangement joins TRBV6-5 to TRBJ1-2; perhaps TRBD1 as D (5 bases). Germline V gene data show CDR1 as MNHEY and CDR2 as SVGAGI. V lost 6 bases, J lost 5 bases, and 19 bases lay in between. The CDR3 length is 15 residues. In DNA, the CDR3 is TGTGCCAGCAGACCCTTTCCGGGACTCCGTTATGGCTACACCTTC. Translating gives CASRPFPGLRYGYTF.